This T cell receptor (beta chain) was identified in a study of beta chain features in type 1 diabetes. A note on this clone: Its antigen is unknown.

V gave up 3 bases and J gave up 1 base; unmatched junction bases: 13. Germline V gives CDR1 SGHDT, CDR2 YYEEEE. The CDR3 has 18 residues. As every portion of the isolated RNA was reverse transcribed, the sequencing read expressed TCRB transcripts. The assay was immunoSEQ multiplex PCR, and TCRdb's table has in-frame clones only and misses some. This table holds roughly 330,000 clones, about 14% found once. General observations from the study: Insertion counts at VDJ junctions were lower in type 1 diabetes patients, who also showed more deletions there. cDNA-based reads could over-represent cells with high TCR expression. Unsettled here was the matter of whether HLA type influences TCRB rearrangement. Any PCR bias toward short templates would affect both groups alike. TCRB CDR3s from Type 1 diabetes patients were moderately but significantly shorter in all four CD4+ subsets.

The source of this sequence is a woman between 18 and 29 years old with type 1 diabetes. Material: naive CD4+ T cells from blood. This sequence joins TRBV5-6 and TRBJ2-3, with 8 bases matching TRBD2. The CDR3 nucleotides read TGTGCCAGCAGCTCTACACACACTAGCGGAACCCGCACAGATACGCAGTATTTT. Amino acid sequence: CASSSTHTSGTRTDTQYF.